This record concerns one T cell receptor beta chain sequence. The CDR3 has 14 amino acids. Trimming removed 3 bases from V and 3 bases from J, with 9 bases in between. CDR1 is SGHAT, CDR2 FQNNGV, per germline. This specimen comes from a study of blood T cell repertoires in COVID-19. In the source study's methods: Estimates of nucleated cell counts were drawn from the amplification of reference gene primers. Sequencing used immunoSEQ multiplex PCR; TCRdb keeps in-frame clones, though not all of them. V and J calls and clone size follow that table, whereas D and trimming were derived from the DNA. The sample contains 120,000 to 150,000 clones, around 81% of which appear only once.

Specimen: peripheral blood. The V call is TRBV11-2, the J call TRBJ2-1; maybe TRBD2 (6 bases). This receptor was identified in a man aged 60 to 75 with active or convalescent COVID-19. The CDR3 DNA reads TGTGCCAGCAGCTTCCGGGAGAACTACAATGAGCAGTTCTTC. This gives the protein CASSFRENYNEQFF.